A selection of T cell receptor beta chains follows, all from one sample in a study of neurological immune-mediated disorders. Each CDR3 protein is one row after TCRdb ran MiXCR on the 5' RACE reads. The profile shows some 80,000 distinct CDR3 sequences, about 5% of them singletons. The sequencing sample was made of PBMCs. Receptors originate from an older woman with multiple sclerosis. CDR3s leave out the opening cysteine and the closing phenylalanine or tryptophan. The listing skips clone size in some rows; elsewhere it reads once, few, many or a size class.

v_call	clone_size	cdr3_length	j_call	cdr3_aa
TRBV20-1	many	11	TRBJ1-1	SARGGSWTEAF
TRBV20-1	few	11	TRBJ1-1	SAPSSRDTEAF
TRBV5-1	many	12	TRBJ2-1	ASSLVGFDNEQF
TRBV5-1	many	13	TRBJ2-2	ASSLGSANTGELF
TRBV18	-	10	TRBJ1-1	ASSPSNTEAF
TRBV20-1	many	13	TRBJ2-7	SAPRGAQGRYEQY
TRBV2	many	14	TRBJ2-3	ASSDSSTLLTDTQY
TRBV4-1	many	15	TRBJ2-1	ASSQDVVGGLRNEQF
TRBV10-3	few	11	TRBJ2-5	ATQRQGGETQY
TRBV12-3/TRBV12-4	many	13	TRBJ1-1	ASSLYGLESAEAF
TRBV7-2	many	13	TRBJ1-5	ASSLTRGDNQPQH
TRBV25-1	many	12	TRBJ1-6	ASSNSPSNSPLH
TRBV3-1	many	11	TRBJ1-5	ASSSLGLRPQH
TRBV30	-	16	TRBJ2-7	AWSRTSGIGAGGGEQY
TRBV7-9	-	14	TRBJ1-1	ASSQSGGRMNTEAF
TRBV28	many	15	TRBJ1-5	ASSLSNNRWRDKPQH
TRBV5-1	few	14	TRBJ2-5	ASSSLTGAGGETQY
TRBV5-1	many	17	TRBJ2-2	ASRIGRLAGALNTGELF
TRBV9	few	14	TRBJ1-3	ASSVVESFSGNTIY
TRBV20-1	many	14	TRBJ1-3	SARNPGQGSGNTIY
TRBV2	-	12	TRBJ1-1	ASSERWGNTEAF
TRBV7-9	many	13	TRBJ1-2	ASSLRQGASYGYT
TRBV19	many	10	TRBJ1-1	ASSKGSSLAF
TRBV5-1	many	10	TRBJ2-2	ASSVNTGELF
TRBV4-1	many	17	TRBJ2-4	ASSQEWGVAGGLGNIQY
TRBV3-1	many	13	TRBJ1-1	ASSQGMGIGTEAF
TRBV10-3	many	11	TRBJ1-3	AISRTGVDTIY
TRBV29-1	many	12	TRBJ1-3	SIRGGPSGNTIY
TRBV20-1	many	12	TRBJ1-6	SAWTGAYNSPLH
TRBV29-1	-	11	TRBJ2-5	SGLLGHGETQY
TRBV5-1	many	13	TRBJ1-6	ASSKERDRNSPLH
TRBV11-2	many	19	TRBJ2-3	ASAGTPPGLASGVSTDTQY
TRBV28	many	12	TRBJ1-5	ASRSPGQNQPQH
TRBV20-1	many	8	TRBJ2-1	SASHGRWF
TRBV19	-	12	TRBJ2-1	ATRLAGEHNEQF
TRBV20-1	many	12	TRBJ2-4	SARARQGKNIQY
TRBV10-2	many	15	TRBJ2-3	ASRDTTGSTSTDTQY
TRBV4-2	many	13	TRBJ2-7	ASSQDWDRGRGQY
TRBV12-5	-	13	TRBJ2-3	ASDPWTGSPHTQY
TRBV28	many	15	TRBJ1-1	ASSTTGSGNMNTEAF
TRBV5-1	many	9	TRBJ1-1	ASNPNTEAF
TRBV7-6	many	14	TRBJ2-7	ASSLVAGGHDNEQY
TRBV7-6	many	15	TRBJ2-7	ASSLGLRGQVSYEQY
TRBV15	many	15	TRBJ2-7	ATSRGSRGLGSYEQY
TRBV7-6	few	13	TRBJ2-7	ASSLAGGVSAEQY
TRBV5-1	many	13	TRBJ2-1	ASSFDGGLYNEQF
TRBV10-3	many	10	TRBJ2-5	ANHFGKRTQY
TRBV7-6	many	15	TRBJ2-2	ASSLILSRGTPGELF
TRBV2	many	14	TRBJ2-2	ASTPPQGANTGELF
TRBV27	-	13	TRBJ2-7	ASRRGTGDMYEQY
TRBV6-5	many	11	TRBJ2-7	ASSNPVSYEQY
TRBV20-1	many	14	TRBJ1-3	SARDEGLSPGNTIY
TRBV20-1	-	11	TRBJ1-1	SAETATGNGAF
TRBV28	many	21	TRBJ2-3	ASSFRHRDPKSHDRRSTDTQY